This T cell receptor (beta chain) originates from a study of shared clonotypes between healthy human individuals. The protocol was immunoSEQ multiplex PCR, while the TCRdb copy is restricted to in-frame clones and leaves out a portion. The sample has roughly 2,500,000 clones, roughly 93% seen once. There are 19 residues in the CDR3. Germline V gene sequence: CDR1 MNHNS, CDR2 SASEGT. Trimming at V came to 0 bases and at J to 4 bases, leaving 15 bases not matched to a gene. The receptor was isolated from a man between 18 and 29 years old in good health. Some clones in this sample may be carry-over from other donors' samples. Sequenced: naive CD4+ T cells from PBMCs. Sample subset: CD45RA+ positively selected. The chain employs TRBV6-1 and TRBJ2-1, with TRBD2 matching 7 bases. Here the CDR3 reads CASSEAGGWAETNYNEQFF. Here the CDR3 DNA reads TGTGCCAGCAGTGAAGCGGGGGGGTGGGCGGAAACCAATTACAATGAGCAGTTCTTC.